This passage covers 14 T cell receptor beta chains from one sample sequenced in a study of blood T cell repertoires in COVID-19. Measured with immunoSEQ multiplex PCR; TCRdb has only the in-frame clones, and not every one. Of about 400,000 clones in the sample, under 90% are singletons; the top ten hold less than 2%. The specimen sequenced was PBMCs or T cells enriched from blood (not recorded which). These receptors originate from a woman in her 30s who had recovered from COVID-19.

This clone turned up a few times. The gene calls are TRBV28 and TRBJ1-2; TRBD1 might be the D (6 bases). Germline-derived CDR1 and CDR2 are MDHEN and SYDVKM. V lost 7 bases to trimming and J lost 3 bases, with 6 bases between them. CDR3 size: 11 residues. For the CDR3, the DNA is TGTGCCAGCAACAGGGACTATGGCTACACCTTC. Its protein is CASNRDYGYTF.

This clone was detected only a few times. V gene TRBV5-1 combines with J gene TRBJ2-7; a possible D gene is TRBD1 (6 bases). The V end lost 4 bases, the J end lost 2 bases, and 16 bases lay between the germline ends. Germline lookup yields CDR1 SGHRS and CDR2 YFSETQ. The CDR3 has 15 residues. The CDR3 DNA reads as TGCGCCAGCAGCACCTCCGGGACAACCACCTACGAGCAGTACTTC. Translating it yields CASSTSGTTTYEQYF.

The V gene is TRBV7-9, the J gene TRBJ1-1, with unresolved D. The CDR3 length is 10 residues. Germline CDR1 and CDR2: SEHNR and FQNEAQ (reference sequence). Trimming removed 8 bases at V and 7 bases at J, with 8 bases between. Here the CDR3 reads CASGEGEAFF. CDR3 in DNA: TGTGCCAGCGGGGAGGGTGAAGCTTTCTTT.

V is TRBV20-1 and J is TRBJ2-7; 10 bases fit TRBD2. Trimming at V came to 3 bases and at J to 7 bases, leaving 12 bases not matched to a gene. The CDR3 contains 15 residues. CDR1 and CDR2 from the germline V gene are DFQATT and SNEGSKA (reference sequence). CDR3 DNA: TGCAGTGCTAGTTCCCCCCTAGCGGGAGCTCGTGAGCAGTACTTC. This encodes CSASSPLAGAREQYF.

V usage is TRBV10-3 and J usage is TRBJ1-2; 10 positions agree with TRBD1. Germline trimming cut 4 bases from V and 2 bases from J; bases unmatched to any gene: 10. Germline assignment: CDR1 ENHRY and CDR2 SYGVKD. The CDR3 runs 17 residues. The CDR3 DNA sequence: TGTGCCATCAGTGGGGGGGACAGGGGTCATCGGAACTATGGCTACACCTTC. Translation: CAISGGDRGHRNYGYTF.

CDR3 DNA: TGTGCCAGCAGTTTTCTTGTCCGGGTGAACACTGAAGCTTTCTTT. Its translation: CASSFLVRVNTEAFF. This chain uses TRBV28 with TRBJ1-1, with D uncertain. CDR3 length: 15 amino acids. Germline V CDR1 and CDR2: MDHEN, SYDVKM. The V and J ends lost 3 bases and 0 bases respectively, with 11 bases between them.

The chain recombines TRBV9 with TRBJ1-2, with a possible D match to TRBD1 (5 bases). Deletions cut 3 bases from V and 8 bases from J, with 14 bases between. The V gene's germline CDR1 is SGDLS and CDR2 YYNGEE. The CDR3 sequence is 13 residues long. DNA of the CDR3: TGTGCCAGCAGCGCCTTCGGGGGTCTCGGCTACACCTTC. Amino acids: CASSAFGGLGYTF.

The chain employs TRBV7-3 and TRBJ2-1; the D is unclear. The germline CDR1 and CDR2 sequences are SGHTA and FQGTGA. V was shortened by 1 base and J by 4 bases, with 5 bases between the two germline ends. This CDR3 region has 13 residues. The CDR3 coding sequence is TGTGCCAGCAGCTTAAGTCGGTACAATGAGCAGTTCTTC. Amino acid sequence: CASSLSRYNEQFF.

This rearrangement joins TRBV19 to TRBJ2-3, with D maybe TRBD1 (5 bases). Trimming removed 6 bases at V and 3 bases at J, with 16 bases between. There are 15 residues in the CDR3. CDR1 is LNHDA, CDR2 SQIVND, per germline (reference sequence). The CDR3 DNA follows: TGTGCCAGTAGGCTTCAGGGAATGGATACAGATACGCAGTATTTT. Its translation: CASRLQGMDTDTQYF. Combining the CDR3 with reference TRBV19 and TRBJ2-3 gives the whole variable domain DGGITQSPKYLFRKEGQNVTLSCEQNLNHDAMYWYRQDPGQGLRLIYYSQIVNDFQKGDIAEGYSVSREKKESFPLTVTSAQKNPTAFYLCASRLQGMDTDTQYFGPGTRLTVL.

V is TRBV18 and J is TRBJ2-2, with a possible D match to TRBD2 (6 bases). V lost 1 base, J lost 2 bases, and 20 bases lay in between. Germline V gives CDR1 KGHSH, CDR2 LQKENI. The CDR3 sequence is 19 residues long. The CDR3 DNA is TGTGCCAGCTCACCACTCGCAGGCGCGGGGCTAGAAAACACCGGGGAGCTGTTTTTT. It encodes CASSPLAGAGLENTGELFF.

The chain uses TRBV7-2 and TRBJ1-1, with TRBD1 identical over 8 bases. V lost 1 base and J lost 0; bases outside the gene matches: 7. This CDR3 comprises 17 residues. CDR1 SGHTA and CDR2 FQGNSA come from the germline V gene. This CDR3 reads CASSLVSGGSMNTEAFF. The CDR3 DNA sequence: TGTGCCAGCAGCTTAGTTTCAGGGGGCTCTATGAACACTGAAGCTTTCTTT.

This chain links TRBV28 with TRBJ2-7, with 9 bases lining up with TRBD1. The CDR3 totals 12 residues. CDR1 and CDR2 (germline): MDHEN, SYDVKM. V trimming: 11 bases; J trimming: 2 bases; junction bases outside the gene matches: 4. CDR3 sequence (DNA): TGTGCCGCGGGACAGGGAGCCTACGAGCAGTACTTC. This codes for CAAGQGAYEQYF.

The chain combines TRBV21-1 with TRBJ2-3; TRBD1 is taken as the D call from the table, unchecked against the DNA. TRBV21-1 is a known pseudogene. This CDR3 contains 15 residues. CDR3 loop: CASSKGLHSTDTQYF. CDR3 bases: TGTGCCAGCAGCAAAGGGCTCCATAGCACAGATACGCAGTATTTT.

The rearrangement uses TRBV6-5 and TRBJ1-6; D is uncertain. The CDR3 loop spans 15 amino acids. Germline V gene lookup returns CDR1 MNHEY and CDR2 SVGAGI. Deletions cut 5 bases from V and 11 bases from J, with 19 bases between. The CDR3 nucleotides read TGTGCCAGCAGTCCACGAGGGTCCTCGTATCCACCCCTCCACTTT. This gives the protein CASSPRGSSYPPLHF.